Here is one TCR beta chain with its context. Its antigen remains unknown. Each population that was sorted was more than 95% pure. This sample was included in a study of beta chain features in type 1 diabetes. Study-wide background: Age, gender, cell numbers and subset yield matched between patients and controls. Whole-study results and caveats: Researchers report that Type 1 diabetes patients had moderately but significantly shorter TCRB CDR3s across all four CD4+ subsets. In comparison with healthy donors, patients had naive, central memory and Treg TCRB repertoires that appeared more similar.

Trimming removed 5 bases from V and 7 bases from J, with 15 bases in between. Germline lookup yields CDR1 LNHDA and CDR2 SQIVND (reference sequence). CDR3 length: 14 amino acids. The sequenced template was cDNA made from the entire isolated RNA. The average read count of naive, central memory and regulatory T cell samples was approximately 3.9 million. The data were produced by immunoSEQ multiplex PCR, yet TCRdb's version contains in-frame clones alone and is incomplete. The sample shows 300,000 to 400,000 clones, about 14% of them seen only once. Sequencing was done on a sample of naive CD4+ T cells from blood. The receptor's source is a woman aged 18-30 years with type 1 diabetes. The rearrangement uses TRBV19 and TRBJ2-1; a possible D gene is TRBD1 (6 bases). CDR3 protein: CASSPGQTRNEQFF. The CDR3 nucleotides read TGTGCCAGTAGTCCTGGACAGACCCGTAATGAGCAGTTCTTC.